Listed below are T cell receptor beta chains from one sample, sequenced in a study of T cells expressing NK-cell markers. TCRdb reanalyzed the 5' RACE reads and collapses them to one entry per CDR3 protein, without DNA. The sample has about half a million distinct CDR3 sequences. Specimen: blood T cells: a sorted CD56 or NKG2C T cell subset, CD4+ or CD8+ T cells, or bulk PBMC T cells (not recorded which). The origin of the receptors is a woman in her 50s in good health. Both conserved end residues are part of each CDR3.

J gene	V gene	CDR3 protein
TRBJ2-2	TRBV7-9	CASSLSRGELFF
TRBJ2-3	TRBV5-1	CASSPRGSGGTDTQYF
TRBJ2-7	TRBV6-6	CASKGGSGAYEQYF
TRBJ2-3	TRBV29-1	CSVKAGGPVDTQYF
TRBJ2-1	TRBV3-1	CASSQGLGKRTEQFF
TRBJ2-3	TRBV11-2	CASSPLPGTQYF
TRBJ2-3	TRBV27	CASSSGERDTDTQYF
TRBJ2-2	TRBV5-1	CASTPGHGELFF
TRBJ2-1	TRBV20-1	CSASTGTPNEQFF
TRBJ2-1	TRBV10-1	CASSESAASYNEQFF
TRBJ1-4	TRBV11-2	CASTPPGQENEKLFF
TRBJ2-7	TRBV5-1	CASSSGGIGEQYF
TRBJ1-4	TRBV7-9	CASSAIQGKKLFF
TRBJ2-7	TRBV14	CASSQVGGSGEQYF
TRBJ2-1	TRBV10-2	CASTGGPFSSGRANEQFF
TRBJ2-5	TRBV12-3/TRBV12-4	CASRKTGSQYF